These 19 T cell receptor beta chains share one sample of origin, sequenced in a study of neurological immune-mediated disorders. Each CDR3 protein is one row after TCRdb ran MiXCR on the 5' RACE reads. Of about 40,000 distinct CDR3 sequences listed, less than 15% are singletons. Sequencing used PBMCs. These receptors came from a woman aged 50 to 60 with HTLV-1-associated myelopathy (HAM/TSP).

There are many counts of this clonotype. The chain couples TRBV10-3 to TRBJ2-7; possibly TRBD1 for D (6 bases). The V gene's germline CDR1 is ENHRY and CDR2 SYGVKD. V was shortened by 6 bases and J by 2 bases, with 11 bases between the two germline ends. The CDR3 covers 13 residues. CDR3 region: CAISLDSAYEQYV. As DNA, the CDR3 is TGTGCCATCAGCTTGGACAGCGCCTACGAGCAGTACGTC.

This clonotype was observed at least ten times. The J gene is TRBJ1-4, the V gene TRBV4-2; D not resolved. This CDR3 spans 14 amino acids. V was shortened by 1 base and J by 8 bases, with 11 bases between the two germline ends. Germline assignment: CDR1 LGHNA and CDR2 YNFKEQ. CDR3 region: CASSQVAAEEKLFF. The CDR3 DNA sequence: TGTGCCAGCAGCCAAGTCGCGGCCGAGGAAAAACTGTTTTTT.

This clonotype was counted ten times or more. V usage is TRBV7-2 and J usage is TRBJ2-2; TRBD2 aligns across 8 bases. CDR1 SGHTA and CDR2 FQGNSA come from the germline V gene. The V segment lost 7 bases and the J segment 4 bases; nucleotides outside the gene matches: 8. The CDR3 spans 15 residues. The DNA for the CDR3 is TGTGCCAGCACCTCGACCCGGGGGGGCACCGGGGAGCTGTTTTTT. Its translation is CASTSTRGGTGELFF. The variable domain in full, completed from reference TRBV7-2 and TRBJ2-2, reads GAGVSQSPSNKVTEKGKDVELRCDPISGHTALYWYRQSLGQGLEFLIYFQGNSAPDKSGLPSDRFSAERTGGSVSTLTIQRTQQEDSAVYLCASTSTRGGTGELFFGEGSRLTVL.

This clonotype was observed a few times. This rearrangement joins TRBV5-1 to TRBJ2-1, with 11 bases that match TRBD1. CDR1 is SGHRS and CDR2 is YFSETQ in the germline V gene. V gave up 7 bases and J gave up 5 bases; unmatched junction bases: 23. This CDR3 contains 20 residues. This CDR3 reads CASARTGGTLILSPNNEQFF. CDR3 sequence (DNA): TGCGCCAGCGCCAGGACAGGGGGCACTCTCATTCTAAGCCCCAACAATGAGCAGTTCTTC.

At least ten counts were recorded for this clonotype. V and J are TRBV7-2 and TRBJ1-2, with a tentative D call TRBD1 (6 bases). Germline CDR1 SGHTA, CDR2 FQGNSA. The CDR3 consists of 13 residues. V was pared by 5 bases and J by 2 bases, with 9 bases between. The CDR3 sequence: CASSTQGNYGYTF. In DNA, the CDR3 is TGTGCCAGCAGCACCCAGGGGAACTATGGCTACACCTTC.

This clonotype was recorded many times. The genes are TRBV24-1 and TRBJ2-7; TRBD1 agrees at 9 bases. Germline CDR1 KGHDR, CDR2 SFDVKD. The trim removed 1 base at V and 4 bases at J, leaving 7 bases unmatched. CDR3 size: 16 residues. The CDR3 here is CATSDFGGTGTYEQYF. The DNA for the CDR3 is TGTGCCACCAGTGATTTCGGCGGGACAGGGACTTACGAGCAGTACTTC.

This clonotype was observed many times. The rearrangement joins TRBV5-8 to TRBJ2-5; D is uncertain. The CDR3 extends over 16 amino acids. Trimming removed 1 base at V and 1 base at J, with 14 bases between. Germline V CDR1 and CDR2: SGHTS, YDEGEE. CDR3: CASSLLYRLSQETQYF. In DNA form, the CDR3 reads TGTGCCAGCAGCTTGTTGTACCGGCTCTCCCAAGAGACCCAGTACTTC. Looking up the rest from reference TRBV5-8 and TRBJ2-5 gives the full variable domain: EAGVTQSPTHLIKTRGQQATLRCSPISGHTSVYWYQQALGLGLQFLLWYDEGEERNRGNFPPRFSGRQFPNYSSELNVNALELEDSALYLCASSLLYRLSQETQYFGPGTRLLVL.

This clonotype was observed at least ten times. V gene TRBV28 combines with J gene TRBJ1-2; D ambiguous. The CDR3 has 17 residues. Germline CDR1 is MDHEN and CDR2 is SYDVKM. V was clipped by 3 bases and J by 5 bases, with 22 bases between them. CDR3 region: CASSFGPTANILYGYTF. The CDR3 coding sequence is TGTGCCAGCAGTTTTGGACCTACAGCCAACATATTATATGGCTACACCTTC.

The chain couples TRBV29-1 to TRBJ2-5; 7 bases agree with TRBD2. Germline CDR1 is SQVTM and CDR2 is ANQGSEA. This CDR3 spans 11 amino acids. The CDR3 coding sequence is TGCAGTGGGGGGGAACAAGAGACCCAGTACTTC. This gives the protein CSGGEQETQYF.

This clonotype was observed many times. The chain uses TRBV12-5 and TRBJ2-5; possible D gene TRBD1, 5 bases. The CDR3 is 17 residues long. CDR1 is LGHNT and CDR2 is FRNRAP in the germline V gene. V dropped 2 bases and J dropped 3 bases, with 19 bases sitting between them. The CDR3 here is CASGLPLTDPREETQYF. In DNA form, the CDR3 reads TGTGCTAGTGGTTTGCCTCTGACAGACCCCCGAGAAGAGACCCAGTACTTC. The full variable domain, its missing parts supplied by reference TRBV12-5 and TRBJ2-5, is DARVTQTPRHKVTEMGQEVTMRCQPILGHNTVFWYRQTMMQGLELLAYFRNRAPLDDSGMPKDRFSAEMPDATLATLKIQPSEPRDSAVYFCASGLPLTDPREETQYFGPGTRLLVL.

This clonotype was recorded many times. The rearrangement uses TRBV5-5 and TRBJ2-2, with a possible D match to TRBD1 (5 bases). Germline CDR1 SGHKS, CDR2 YYEKEE (reference sequence). The CDR3 has 15 amino acids. Trimming cost V 2 bases and J 1 base, with 9 bases left between them. The CDR3 spells CASSFPQGNTGELFF. DNA of the CDR3: TGTGCCAGCAGCTTCCCGCAGGGGAACACCGGGGAGCTGTTTTTT.

This clonotype occurred many times. The J gene is TRBJ1-6, the V gene TRBV7-2; a weak D match, TRBD1 (5 bases). This CDR3 comprises 16 residues. Trimming shortened V by 6 bases and J by 7 bases, and 19 bases separated the two germline ends. The germline CDR1 and CDR2 sequences are SGHTA and FQGNSA. CDR3 sequence: CASSQNSGTANSPLHF. The CDR3 bases are TGTGCCAGCAGTCAAAACTCTGGGACGGCGAATTCACCCCTCCACTTT.

This clonotype was counted at least ten times. The chain recombines TRBV5-6 with TRBJ2-1; TRBD1 or TRBD2 may be the D gene (5 bases each). Trimming removed 3 bases from V and 7 bases from J, with 14 bases in between. Germline V CDR1 and CDR2: SGHDT, YYEEEE. The CDR3 has 14 amino acids. CDR3 sequence: CASSWGTRGNEQFF. CDR3 coding DNA: TGTGCCAGCAGCTGGGGCACCCGGGGAAATGAGCAGTTCTTC. The complete variable domain, with remaining parts taken from reference TRBV5-6 and TRBJ2-1, reads DAGVTQSPTHLIKTRGQQVTLRCSPKSGHDTVSWYQQALGQGPQFIFQYYEEEERQRGNFPDRFSGHQFPNYSSELNVNALLLGDSALYLCASSWGTRGNEQFFGPGTRLTVL.

This clonotype showed up many times. V usage is TRBV6-6 and J usage is TRBJ2-1, with TRBD1 matching 11 bases. V shed 6 bases, J shed 6 bases, and the junction held 4 bases outside the gene matches. The CDR3 covers 14 residues. Germline V gene lookup returns CDR1 MNHNY and CDR2 SVGAGI (reference sequence). This chain's CDR3 is CASRSGTGGNEQFF. CDR3 sequence (DNA): TGTGCCAGCAGATCCGGGACAGGGGGCAATGAGCAGTTCTTC.

The chain employs TRBV20-1 and TRBJ2-1, with D maybe TRBD2 (6 bases). Germline CDR1 reads DFQATT; CDR2 reads SNEGSKA (reference sequence). The CDR3 has 14 residues. Trimming pared 4 bases from V and 2 bases from J, leaving 12 bases between. In DNA, the CDR3 is TGCAGTGCTAAAAGAGCGGGCCCCTACAATGAGCAGTTCTTC. Residues: CSAKRAGPYNEQFF.

This clonotype was recorded many times. This chain uses TRBV7-6 with TRBJ1-1; D is perhaps TRBD1 (6 bases). V gave up 5 bases and J gave up 4 bases, with 20 bases separating them. The CDR3 spans 16 residues. Germline CDR1 SGHVS, CDR2 FNYEAQ. CDR3 nucleotides: TGTGCCAGCAGCCTCCGGACAGCCGAGACGGTCACTGAAGCTTTCTTT. Encoded protein: CASSLRTAETVTEAFF. The entire variable domain, with the rest obtained from reference TRBV7-6 and TRBJ1-1, is as follows: GAGVSQSPRYKVTKRGQDVALRCDPISGHVSLYWYRQALGQGPEFLTYFNYEAQQDKSGLPNDRFSAERPEGSISTLTIQRTEQRDSAMYRCASSLRTAETVTEAFFGQGTRLTVV.

This clonotype was seen at least ten times. The gene calls are TRBV6-5 and TRBJ2-5; 7 bases are shared with TRBD1. The V gene's germline CDR1 is MNHEY and CDR2 SVGAGI. This CDR3 comprises 14 residues. With V trimmed by 5 bases and J by 2 bases, 5 bases remained unmatched. The CDR3 protein is CASSLGTAQETQYF. The CDR3 DNA follows: TGTGCCAGCAGTCTCGGGACAGCACAAGAGACCCAGTACTTC.

There are many counts of this clonotype. This chain joins TRBV12-3 or TRBV12-4 and TRBJ2-6; TRBD1 matches at 7 bases. The CDR3 covers 19 residues. V lost 3 bases and J lost 0; bases outside the gene matches: 11. CDR3 nucleotides: TGTGCCAGCAGTTTTCGTTCCGACAGGGCCCACTCTGGGGCCAACGTCCTGACTTTC. Translating it yields CASSFRSDRAHSGANVLTF.

This clonotype occurred many times. The rearrangement uses TRBV7-8 and TRBJ1-5; no clear D gene. The V gene's germline CDR1 is SGHVS and CDR2 FQNEAQ. CDR3 length: 13 residues. Trimming shortened V by 5 bases and J by 11 bases, and 16 bases separated the two germline ends. Written as DNA, the CDR3 is TGTGCCAGCAGCAATACGCCCCCCGGAGCCCAGCATTTT. This codes for CASSNTPPGAQHF.